The present T cell receptor (beta chain) was sequenced within a study of a mutant IDH1 vaccine in newly diagnosed glioma (TCRdb year 2021). For context, the study as a whole: Eight vaccinations were administered to patients in weeks 1, 3, 5, 7, 11, 15, 19 and 23, corresponding to visits V03 through V10. Prior to enrollment, standard therapy consisting of radiotherapy alone, temozolomide alone, or radiochemotherapy with temozolomide had been administered to patients, with the combination being received by most patients. Longitudinal TCRB deep sequencing was done for 25 to 30 treated patients, wherever samples were available for exploratory analyses. Of the approximately 30 treated patients, around 60% were male and approximately 40% were female, and the mean age was approximately 40 years. Vaccination was initiated 4-6 weeks after radiotherapy alone, or concurrently with temozolomide cycles in the chemotherapy-containing groups. Peripheral blood samples were drawn at six visits, namely V03 (baseline), V05, V07, V10, V12 and V13. Overall study outcomes, separate from this receptor: Immune responses induced by the vaccine were seen in 90% to 95% of patients across multiple MHC alleles. The authors noted that analyses of patient blood samples could not be reproduced because of sample limitations. Pseudoprogression appeared unrelated to alterations in the top peripheral T cell clonotypes detected by TCRB sequencing. Availability determined which PBMC samples were chosen for TCRB deep sequencing.

Counted from cysteine to phenylalanine, this CDR3 has 14 amino acids. Left in the record is the CDR3 DNA by itself, 42 bases read in frame from the first base. CDR1 and CDR2 are drawn from the germline V gene: SGHDT, YYEEEE. From V the trimming removes 2 bases and from J it removes 6 bases, while the gene matches leave 4 bases of the junction unaccounted for. The library was produced with the immunoSEQ multiplex PCR assay. Rearranged TCR beta chain sequences were amplified with the hsTCRB Kit following the manufacturer's protocol. Sequencing of TCRB libraries was carried out on an Illumina MiSeq. The original pipeline was this. The kit vendor's proprietary platform handled demultiplexing, trimming and gene mapping. TCRdb carries this immuneACCESS record with in-frame sequences only. Its versions omit some clonotypes, under half of them owing to an unresolved V gene in the studies checked, with the rest unexplained. V and J calls plus clone size are reproduced from that table; the DNA served to infer D and trimming. The sample table shows 75,000 to 80,000 clones, and about 85% are seen once. 0.77% of the sample rests with the top ten.

In light of the paper, this sample's time point label describes: week 23, last vaccination. Each vaccine dose, consisting of 300 ug of a 20-mer mutant IDH1 peptide in Montanide, was administered subcutaneously with topical imiquimod. The donors had newly diagnosed IDH1-mutant astrocytomas of WHO grade 3 or 4 that showed loss of nuclear ATRX. The samples were drawn from NOA16, a multicentre, single-arm, open-label phase I trial in Germany that tested a mutant IDH1 peptide vaccine in humans for the first time. Genomic DNA for TCRB sequencing was extracted from EDTA blood using the DNeasy Blood and Tissue Kit. Of note for this clone: Which antigen it targets is not known. Per-base qualities were not stored, and no clone one base away is much larger.

The sequence joins TRBV5-6 to TRBJ1-5; 8 central nucleotides agree with TRBD1. The source of this sequence is a woman between 45 and 65 years old with glioma. The sample consisted of PBMCs, taken from a glioma patient whose treatment included an IDH1 peptide vaccine. The CDR3 protein: CASSLGQGLQPQHF. The sequenced DNA: TGTGCCAGCAGCTTAGGACAGGGACTTCAGCCCCAGCATTTT. Beyond the CDR3, the reference TRBV5-6 and TRBJ1-5 genes provide the residues; the full variable domain reads: DAGVTQSPTHLIKTRGQQVTLRCSPKSGHDTVSWYQQALGQGPQFIFQYYEEEERQRGNFPDRFSGHQFPNYSSELNVNALLLGDSALYLCASSLGQGLQPQHFGDGTRLSIL.